What follows are 12 T cell receptor beta chains derived from one specimen sequenced in a study of CD8+ T cells in alopecia areata (dated by TCRdb to 2016 to 2019). The sample's time point label is to be understood as: 4 weeks on oral tofacitinib. The sample's treatment or condition label is to be understood as: oral pan-JAK inhibitor, 5-10 mg twice daily. The method was the immunoSEQ multiplex PCR assay. RNA was extracted from all samples and reverse transcribed into cDNA, which served as template for TCR sequencing. The immuneACCESS repertoire file appears here via TCRdb, limited to in-frame rearrangements. These files lack a portion of the clones; in checked studies, under half of the deficit traces to unresolved V genes, and the cause of the others is not known. For this sample the table gives about 190,000 clones, of which around 60% were detected only once. Approximately 0.7% of the sample belongs to the ten largest clones.

Specimen: CD4+ T cells sorted from blood, collected at week 4, from a patient treated with tofacitinib. Receptors were obtained from a human donor with alopecia areata.

The chain links TRBV7-9 to TRBJ2-1; TRBD1 might be the D (6 bases). Germline loops: CDR1 SEHNR, CDR2 FQNEAQ (reference sequence). V gave up 5 bases and J gave up 6 bases, with 14 bases separating them. The length of the CDR3 is 14 residues. CDR3 region: CASSITGKRNEQFF. CDR3 sequence (DNA): TGTGCCAGCAGCATCACAGGGAAACGCAATGAGCAGTTCTTC.

The chain employs TRBV13 and TRBJ2-3, with 8 nucleotides matching TRBD2. The trim removed 1 base at V and 6 bases at J, leaving 12 bases unmatched. CDR1 PRHDT and CDR2 FYEKMQ come from the germline V gene (reference sequence). The CDR3 is 17 amino acids. CDR3 sequence reads: CASSLEVGGSGIDTQYF. The CDR3 nucleotides are TGTGCCAGCAGCTTAGAGGTTGGGGGTAGCGGGATTGATACGCAGTATTTT.

J is TRBJ2-3 and V is TRBV30; no firm D call. Trimming shortened V by 5 bases and J by 1 base, and 7 bases separated the two germline ends. The CDR3 totals 12 residues. Germline assignment: CDR1 GTSNPN and CDR2 SVGIG (reference sequence). The CDR3 DNA reads TGTGCCTGGGGCGATGGCACAGATACGCAGTATTTT. As protein: CAWGDGTDTQYF.

This clone was seen only a few times. The rearrangement joins TRBV28 to TRBJ2-5, with 7 bases fitting TRBD2. The CDR3 sequence is 16 residues long. The V segment lost 3 bases and the J segment 1 base; nucleotides outside the gene matches: 8. The germline gives CDR1 MDHEN, CDR2 SYDVKM. The CDR3 bases are TGTGCCAGCAGTTTCACAAGCGGGATCATCCAAGAGACCCAGTACTTC. Its translation is CASSFTSGIIQETQYF. Complete variable domain (other parts from reference TRBV28 and TRBJ2-5): DVKVTQSSRYLVKRTGEKVFLECVQDMDHENMFWYRQDPGLGLRLIYFSYDVKMKEKGDIPEGYSVSREKKERFSLILESASTNQTSMYLCASSFTSGIIQETQYFGPGTRLLVL.

This rearrangement joins TRBV30 to TRBJ2-4, with D perhaps TRBD2 (6 bases). Germline V CDR1 and CDR2: GTSNPN, SVGIG (reference sequence). V dropped 3 bases and J dropped 7 bases, with 16 bases sitting between them. This CDR3 comprises 14 residues. DNA for the CDR3: TGTGCCTGGAGATTCGGGACGGCGGGGAACATTCAGTACTTC. This codes for CAWRFGTAGNIQYF.

The CDR3 here is CASRRDRAQETQYF. CDR3 nucleotide sequence: TGTGCCAGCAGGAGGGACAGGGCTCAGGAGACCCAGTACTTC. This rearrangement joins TRBV6-6 to TRBJ2-5; 9 bases line up with TRBD1. The V gene's germline CDR1 is MNHNY and CDR2 SVGAGI (reference sequence). The CDR3 runs 14 residues. With V trimmed by 6 bases and J by 5 bases, 7 bases remained unmatched.

The rearrangement joins TRBV30 to TRBJ2-3; D gene unclear. Between the trimmed V and J ends, which lost 3 bases and 6 bases, there was a span of 7 bases. The germline gives CDR1 GTSNPN, CDR2 SVGIG (reference sequence). The CDR3 extends over 11 amino acids. CDR3 in DNA: TGTGCCTGGAGATCAGAGGATACGCAGTATTTT. It specifies CAWRSEDTQYF.

The gene calls are TRBV30 and TRBJ1-5; D is perhaps TRBD1 (6 bases). The ends were cut back, 1 base at V and 6 bases at J, with 10 bases in the middle. Germline CDR1 reads GTSNPN; CDR2 reads SVGIG (reference sequence). CDR3 length: 13 amino acids. CDR3 in DNA: TGTGCCTGGAGTGACAGGGATGCTCAGCCCCAGCATTTT. Translation: CAWSDRDAQPQHF.

This chain uses TRBV7-9 with TRBJ1-4; D ambiguous. The length of the CDR3 is 14 residues. V was trimmed by 0 bases and J by 8 bases, leaving 10 bases between them. The germline V gene has CDR1 SEHNR and CDR2 FQNEAQ (reference sequence). The CDR3 DNA follows: TGTGCCAGCAGCTTAGCGTTCGGAGGGGAAAAACTGTTTTTT. It yields the protein CASSLAFGGEKLFF.

This clone was detected a few times. This chain joins TRBV18 and TRBJ2-5, with 7 bases identical to TRBD2. V gave up 3 bases and J gave up 5 bases; unmatched junction bases: 6. Germline values: CDR1 KGHSH, CDR2 LQKENI. This CDR3 has 14 residues. The CDR3 bases are TGTGCCAGCTCACCGGATTACGGGAGGGAGACCCAGTACTTC. It specifies CASSPDYGRETQYF. The full variable domain, with the rest looked up from reference TRBV18 and TRBJ2-5, is NAGVMQNPRHLVRRRGQEARLRCSPMKGHSHVYWYRQLPEEGLKFMVYLQKENIIDESGMPKERFSAEFPKEGPSILRIQQVVRGDSAAYFCASSPDYGRETQYFGPGTRLLVL.

In this sample, this clone turned up a few times. The gene calls are TRBV29-1 and TRBJ1-2; TRBD1 aligns across 7 bases. CDR1 SQVTM and CDR2 ANQGSEA come from the germline V gene. The CDR3 is made up of 11 amino acids. The ends lost 3 bases at V and 8 bases at J; junction bases unmatched: 3. DNA for the CDR3: TGCAGCGTTGACAGGGGGATAGGCTACACCTTC. Translated: CSVDRGIGYTF.

The V and J genes are TRBV29-1 and TRBJ2-5, with a tentative D call TRBD2 (5 bases). CDR3 length: 12 amino acids. The germline V gene encodes CDR1 SQVTM and CDR2 ANQGSEA. CDR3 DNA sequence: TGCACCAGTTCGGGGAACCAAGAGACCCAGTACTTC. Translation gives CTSSGNQETQYF.